This TCR beta chain originates from a study of human T cells and chemical hapten exposure. Looking at the study overall: TCR yield per sample varied, mainly due to pooled library volumes.

In its sample, this clonotype was seen many times. Specified time point: patch test 1, 2 weeks after DPC sensitization. Regarding treatment: therapeutic diphenylcyclopropenone sensitization with weekly scalp DPC. Unfractionated whole blood yielded total RNA. Blood sampling preceded each patch test application. From the RACE reads, TCRdb called clonotypes with MiXCR, one entry per CDR3 protein. The sample carries some 52,000 distinct CDR3 sequences, 8% to 13% recorded once. CDR3 length: 12 residues. V was shortened by 8 bases and J by 2 bases, with 10 bases between the two germline ends. In germline, CDR1 is MDHEN, CDR2 SYDVKM.

The chain joins TRBV28 to TRBJ2-7; D not certain. This TCR came from a woman aged 40 to 50 with alopecia areata. Some clones in this sample may be carry-over from other donors' samples. Specimen: whole blood, collected in connection with sensitization to the hapten diphenylcyclopropenone (DPC). The CDR3 coding sequence is TGTGCCAGCCACCAAAGCCCCTACGAGCAGTACTTC. This codes for CASHQSPYEQYF.